This TCR beta chain was documented in a study of cytomegalovirus exposure and HLA in healthy donors. Findings and limits, study-wide: Most TCR beta V segments were productive about 90% or about 30% of the time in an earlier analysis.

Healthy bone marrow donors supplied every sample. With 60 Vbeta and 13 Jbeta primers, the PCR was carried out. Method: immunoSEQ multiplex PCR; TCRdb's copy keeps in-frame clones and lacks some. Found here are about 120,000 clones; the top ten clones hold under 2%. As concerns this clone: Its antigen is not known.

Sequences were obtained from PBMCs. This sequence was found in a young man in good health and CMV-seronegative.

DNA for the CDR3: TGTGCCAGCAGTTGGCTTTCCACCGGGGAGCTGTTTTTT. As protein: CASSWLSTGELFF. J is TRBJ2-2 and V is TRBV2; D is ambiguous. The CDR3 is 13 residues long. V was cut by 5 bases and J by 4 bases, with 8 bases left in between. Per the germline V gene, CDR1 is SNHLY and CDR2 is FYNNEI.